This T cell receptor beta chain was sequenced during a study of cytomegalovirus exposure and HLA in healthy donors (dated by TCRdb to about 2017). About the study as a whole: In an earlier analysis of under 750 of the donors, 276 Gb of sequence data and 120 million or so unique TCR beta sequences from roughly 200 million T cells were reported. Because of strong linkage in the cohort, five DR-DQ haplotypes were treated as single units for association and clustering. The T cell repertoires of 550 to 850 subjects were profiled by immunosequencing and related to cytomegalovirus serostatus. A later analysis re-analyzed previously published TCR beta repertoires from 600 to 850 donors and added high-resolution HLA genotyping to study TCR occurrence patterns. The study combined high-throughput TCR immunosequencing, statistical association of individual TCRs with disease status, and machine learning to predict cytomegalovirus infection status. To decide whether each TCR beta V gene segment behaved as functional or pseudogenic, an earlier analysis of approximately 600 of the donors relied on high-throughput TCR beta sequencing. Among around 400 genotyped donors of the cohort, an average of 235,054 unique TCR beta nucleotide sequences were sequenced per donor, roughly 20% of them non-productive. HLA typing covered class I and class II loci at four-digit resolution. Besides the first cohort of roughly 640 subjects, a separate validation cohort made up of over a hundred different subjects was used. Rather than using new phenotypic data, the later analysis identified candidate immune exposures from TCR beta sequences and from how often those sequences occurred across donors. All discovery cohort repertoires had been generated on a single sequencing platform. Donor age, sex, ethnicity and CMV serostatus were compiled alongside the repertoire data. Among the roughly 410 genotyped donors, approximately 76% belonged to the genetic ancestry cluster associated with self-reported Caucasian donors. A later genetic analysis took genome-wide SNP genotypes for about three fifths of the roughly 670 donors and used that subset as a discovery cohort. Around 320 gigabases of sequencing data and tens of millions of unique TCR sequences were included in an early release covering several hundred HLA-typed donors. The aim of the study was to test whether cataloging public T cell receptors could identify signatures of past pathogen exposure. The number of typed donors differed by locus: about 629-630 for A, B, C, DRB1 and DQB1; some 500 for DQA1; 606 for DPA1; and roughly 450 for DPB1. The full study reports these points: A cluster of highly shared sequence variants was judged likely to be a technical artifact of the sequencing pipeline. Sequencing depth was assumed to be roughly uniform across donors in the presence/absence analyses, though that assumption may not hold. In a later analysis, TCR association rates were found to vary across HLA loci, with the most associated TCRs seen for DRB1 alleles and the fewest for HLA-C alleles. A later analysis associated about 17,000 TCR beta sequences with specific HLA alleles at a false discovery rate of 0.05. Linkage disequilibrium might explain the correlated functional status among segregating V segments, but an unknown experimental factor could not be ruled out. A later genetic analysis associated a missense DCLRE1C variant with V-gene and J-gene trimming of TCR beta chains, and an independent cohort replicated the association. The study gave a list of 150 to 200 TCR beta chains associated with cytomegalovirus. In an earlier analysis of 450 to 750 of the donors, most TCR beta V segments appeared in productive rearrangements about 87% or about 30% of the time, broadly matching IMGT annotations. CMV serostatus was the only immune exposure information available for the cohort. Because the 87-base-pair reads could not distinguish some IMGT-functional V segments, including TRBV6-2 and TRBV6-3, those segments were excluded. A further reported finding was that TCR beta sequences accurately predicted the HLA-A and HLA-B alleles for most subjects in the first cohort. According to a later analysis, parvovirus B19, influenza, CMV and Epstein-Barr virus appeared linked to several top co-occurrence clusters. In a later analysis, HLA-associated TCR beta chains were found to be more clonally expanded and to have lower generation probabilities than equally common non-associated chains. The authors suggested that the approach could potentially be extended to other disease states and immunological phenotypes. Because some donors lacked HLA typing at each locus, the association tests relied only on the typed subset. The classifier was reported to diagnose cytomegalovirus status with high specificity and sensitivity in both the original and validation cohorts. The cohort was sequenced for TCR beta chains only, and without alpha or paired-chain data the features that could be detected were limited. In a later genetic analysis, fewer N-insertions in productive TCRs were reported among donors in an Asian-associated ancestry cluster than the approximately 710-donor mean. A few of the identified cytomegalovirus-associated TCR beta chains were confirmed in vitro to be specific for cytomegalovirus antigens. When HLA alleles, especially DR and DQ, strongly co-occurred, attributing TCR associations to individual alleles was difficult. The earlier analysis of 587 of the donors excluded roughly 16 rarely observed V segments, including chromosome 9 orphons, because counts were too low. Across donors, most TCR sequences were observed very rarely, whereas some public TCRs were present in many individuals. A later analysis found that most CMV-associated TCR beta chains appeared HLA-restricted, with HLA associations seemingly driven largely by CMV exposure.

Libraries were made using the immunoSEQ multiplex PCR assay. The multiplex PCR relied on a mix of 60 forward primers for TCR Vbeta segments and 13 reverse primers for TCR Jbeta segments. The CDR3 region of rearranged TCR beta genes was amplified from genomic DNA by a multiplex PCR assay. On the Illumina HiSeq System, the amplified TCR beta libraries were sequenced as 87-base-pair reads. The authors' analysis ran thus. A later analysis tallied around 82 million unique TCR beta chains across the 700 or so repertoires, and around 12 million of those chains were shared by two or more donors. A nearest-neighbor algorithm error-corrected the raw reads and collapsed the reads into unique sequences, merging closely related sequences to remove PCR and sequencing errors. To assign V, D and J gene segments, CDR3 sequences were aligned to IMGT reference sequences. Each retained sequence needed at least a six-nucleotide match to both a V gene segment and a J gene segment. Rearrangements were classified as productive when the CDR3 lacked stop codons and remained in frame with V and J, and all other rearrangements were classified as non-productive. Following IMGT convention, CDR3 was defined as the stretch from the second conserved V-encoded cysteine to the conserved J-encoded phenylalanine. The earlier analysis of some 550 of the donors excluded any sequence lacking an unambiguous match to a single V gene segment. An earlier analysis of 550 to 650 of the donors classified V segments as functional when productive rearrangements were above 56.7% and as segregating when the standard deviation between donors was above 5%. A statistical classification framework was built for diagnosing cytomegalovirus status from the catalog of TCR beta chain sequences. In a later analysis, V and J genes were assigned by comparing TCR nucleotide sequences against IMGT/GENE-DB human TR gene sequences. The TCRdist pipeline was used in a later analysis to assign CDR3 sequences and most-parsimonious VDJ recombination scenarios. A later analysis defined each TCR beta chain by its CDR3 amino acid sequence plus V-gene family, and excluded reads lacking a unique V-gene family. As a way to deal with suspected cross-contamination and a sequencing artifact, a later analysis dropped nearly 600 nucleotide sequences that were highly shared and had low generation probability. In a later analysis, a clonal expansion index for each public chain was calculated from normalized within-repertoire ranks of inferred template counts. In a later analysis, generation probabilities were computed using a VDJ recombination model fitted to out-of-frame rearrangements, and the results were checked against IGoR. Hypergeometric tests were used in a later analysis to score TCR-TCR, TCR-HLA and TCR-CMV co-occurrence, with a repertoire-size bias correction applied to the TCR pairs. A later analysis estimated false discovery rates by permuting HLA or CMV assignments 20 times. In a later analysis, co-occurring TCRs were grouped using DBSCAN, and TCRdist sequence similarity was added for clustering within HLA-allele-positive subsets. Co-occurrence clustering excluded repertoires with fewer than 30,000 or more than 120,000 public chains, plus five with anomalous nucleotide sharing. TCRdb carries this immuneACCESS record with in-frame sequences only. Its versions omit some clonotypes, under half of them owing to an unresolved V gene in the studies checked, with the rest unexplained. V, J and clone size are those of that table, while D and trimming were read from the DNA. This sample has 150,000 to 200,000 clones in its table, and about 12% of those were observed once. The ten largest clonotypes hold under 10% of the sample.

The CDR3 numbers 15 residues from cysteine through phenylalanine. The retained sequence is limited to the CDR3, 45 bases, with the frame set at the first base. The V and J ends are trimmed by 1 base and 4 bases, leaving 12 bases between them. From the germline V gene, CDR1 is LGHNA and CDR2 is YSLEER. The cohort consisted of approximately 690 healthy bone marrow donors. At the time of sampling, every cohort member was nominally healthy, though immune exposures that went unrecorded were likely present. The donor was CMV seropositive and belonged to the group of 270 or so seropositive cohort members. Every donor gave a peripheral blood sample, and the peripheral blood mononuclear cells from that sample were used for TCR beta sequencing. The Qiagen DNeasy Blood Extraction Kit was used to extract genomic DNA from the blood cell samples. This clone was detected only a few times. This clone's antigen is unknown. The sample holds no much larger clone one base away, and base qualities are not on file.

The receptor chain draws on TRBV4-3 and TRBJ2-3; a weak D assignment points to TRBD1 (6 bases agree). The sequence was collected from a man aged 50-59 years in good health and CMV-seropositive. The sequencing sample was made of PBMCs. In nucleotides, the sequence is TGCGCCAGCAGCCAAGGAAGCCAGGGGCCAGATACGCAGTATTTT. The resulting protein is CASSQGSQGPDTQYF.